This T cell receptor (beta chain) was profiled in a study of technical replicates of blood from a handful of donors. CDR3 length: 12 amino acids. Trimming pared 2 bases from V and 10 bases from J, leaving 9 bases between. Germline CDR1 SEHNR, CDR2 FQNEAQ (reference sequence). Clones were sequenced by immunoSEQ multiplex PCR, and TCRdb holds only the in-frame ones, with some missing. Among around 29,000 clones listed, around 90% were seen once. This chain joins TRBV7-9 and TRBJ2-1, with D possibly being TRBD1 (5 bases). Sequenced input: PBMCs. This sequence originates from a human donor in good health. Some clones in this sample may be carry-over from other donors' samples. CDR3 in DNA: TGTGCCAGCAGCTTATTGACAGAAGAGCAGTTCTTC. As protein: CASSLLTEEQFF.